These T cell receptor beta chains were read from a single sample in a study of blood T cell repertoires in COVID-19. Libraries were prepared by immunoSEQ multiplex PCR; TCRdb keeps only in-frame clonotypes and omits some of them. The sample yields around 250,000 clones, more than 65% seen once. Sample: PBMCs or T cells enriched from blood (not recorded which). The receptor source for this set is a man aged 45 to 65 who had recovered from COVID-19. Both conserved end residues are part of each CDR3. Each record gives: J gene, V gene, CDR3 protein.

TRBJ1-1	TRBV18	CASSRNLGGLNTEAFF
TRBJ2-7	TRBV28	CASSSPIGGLTTYEQYF
TRBJ2-1	TRBV14	CASSLLAPYNEQFF
TRBJ1-4	TRBV7-9	CASRKGQGEKLFF
TRBJ1-1	TRBV29-1	CSGQGQVDTEAFF
TRBJ1-5	TRBV7-2	CASSLDMLQPQHF
TRBJ1-6	TRBV30	CAWSVRQGNSPLHF
TRBJ2-5	TRBV10-3	CAISSGKYQETQYF
TRBJ2-7	TRBV2	CASSFPGQGSGEQYF
TRBJ2-7	TRBV19	CATSNRVDNEQYF
TRBJ1-1	TRBV29-1	CSGGQAGAEAFF
TRBJ1-6	TRBV30	CAWSLQGATYNSPLHF
TRBJ2-2	TRBV2	CASRLLAGGTGELFF
TRBJ1-2	TRBV12-5	CASGLVLAGAVSYGYTF
TRBJ1-4	TRBV11-3	CASRRTGNEKLFF
TRBJ2-3	TRBV11-2	CASRLSADTQYF
TRBJ2-7	TRBV28	CASSPQGLSYEQYF
TRBJ2-5	TRBV16	CASSQWERRAETQYF
TRBJ1-5	TRBV12-3/TRBV12-4	CASNTGTGQPQHF
TRBJ1-2	TRBV19	CASSGREVGGYTF
TRBJ2-3	TRBV7-3	CASSLLSTDTQYF
TRBJ2-3	TRBV10-3	CAISEEGAREGTQYF
TRBJ1-1	TRBV19	CASSKGSTEAFF
TRBJ1-1	TRBV28	CASSRPGGFMNTEAFF
TRBJ2-7	TRBV11-2	CASSSRDRDSYEQYF
TRBJ1-4	TRBV18	CASSPGLSEKLFF
TRBJ1-2	TRBV5-1	CASSSSRREGYTF
TRBJ1-5	TRBV6-1	CASSDQGVGNQPQHF
TRBJ2-5	TRBV11-2	CASSRSEREETQYF
TRBJ1-1	TRBV2	CASSAETGFATEAFF
TRBJ1-4	TRBV11-2	CASSLDGQSFNEKLFF
TRBJ2-1	TRBV6-5	CASRPDRGRYNEQFF
TRBJ2-3	TRBV11-2	CASSPVGFTDTQYF
TRBJ2-1	TRBV3-1/TRBV3-2	CASSQPGNYNEQFF
TRBJ1-2	TRBV19	CASRWDRHPGGYTF
TRBJ1-1	TRBV7-2	CASSLVTGNTEAFF
TRBJ2-3	TRBV7-2	CASSLTGGTDTQYF
TRBJ1-2	TRBV5-1	CASTKTGGEIYGYTF
TRBJ1-1	TRBV6-5	CASSQMGPYTEAFF
TRBJ2-5	TRBV5-8	CASSNREHSQETQYF
TRBJ2-5	TRBV7-2	CASSLGQGKEETQYF
TRBJ1-2	TRBV19	CASSPAGTGDYGYTF
TRBJ1-1	TRBV3-1/TRBV3-2	CASSPIPGGVEAFF